This entry lists 30 T cell receptor beta chains sequenced from one sample in a study of OX40 agonist ivuxolimab in advanced cancers. Profiled with immunoSEQ multiplex PCR; TCRdb holds only in-frame clones, not every one. Here the sample spans 84,000 or so clones, 75% to 95% being singletons. The sample was CD4+ or CD8+ T cells sorted from blood, taken in a trial of the OX40 agonist ivuxolimab. The source of these receptors is an adult with an advanced solid tumor such as melanoma, head and neck, liver or kidney cancer.

The chain joins TRBV7-2 to TRBJ1-2; 7 bases fit TRBD1. With V trimmed by 5 bases and J by 2 bases, 5 bases remained unmatched. This CDR3 is built from 14 residues. Germline CDR1 SGHTA, CDR2 FQGNSA. The CDR3 coding sequence is TGTGCCAGCAGCCCGGGACAGAGCAACTATGGCTACACCTTC. Encoded protein: CASSPGQSNYGYTF.

The CDR3 region is CASSLAEAYNEQFF. For the CDR3, the DNA is TGCGCCAGCAGCTTGGCCGAGGCATACAATGAGCAGTTCTTC. The chain couples TRBV5-1 to TRBJ2-1; D call uncertain. V was clipped by 0 bases and J by 4 bases, with 8 bases between them. The CDR3 contains 14 residues. Germline V gene lookup returns CDR1 SGHRS and CDR2 YFSETQ.

This clone has more than one count but fewer than ten. V gene TRBV28 combines with J gene TRBJ1-1, with a tentative D call TRBD1 (5 bases). This CDR3 has 14 amino acids. The V gene lost 1 base and the J gene lost 4 bases, with 10 bases spanning the gap. CDR1 and CDR2 from the germline V gene are MDHEN and SYDVKM. The CDR3 loop is CASSLLGEGTEAFF. CDR3 bases: TGTGCCAGCAGTTTATTGGGGGAGGGCACTGAAGCTTTCTTT.

The J gene is TRBJ1-1, the V gene TRBV28; D is ambiguous. Germline CDR1 MDHEN, CDR2 SYDVKM. This CDR3 region has 14 residues. The V gene lost 4 bases and the J gene lost 3 bases, with 12 bases spanning the gap. CDR3: CASSSVGRYTEAFF. DNA for the CDR3: TGTGCCAGCAGTTCAGTAGGCAGGTACACTGAAGCTTTCTTT.

The rearrangement links TRBV14 to TRBJ2-2; D perhaps matches TRBD2 (6 bases). The V and J ends lost 4 bases and 1 base respectively, with 19 bases between them. Germline-derived CDR1 and CDR2 are SGHDN and FVKESK. This CDR3 is 18 amino acids long. This CDR3 reads CASSLHIGGTRNTGELFF. CDR3 coding DNA: TGTGCCAGCAGCCTGCACATCGGAGGGACGAGGAACACCGGGGAGCTGTTTTTT.

V gene TRBV28 combines with J gene TRBJ2-5; perhaps TRBD1 as D (5 bases). Germline CDR1 is MDHEN and CDR2 is SYDVKM. The V gene lost 5 bases and the J gene lost 2 bases, with 12 bases spanning the gap. The CDR3 extends over 14 amino acids. CDR3 sequence reads: CASSPAGLQETQYF. In nucleotides, the CDR3 is TGTGCCAGCAGTCCCGCAGGGCTACAAGAGACCCAGTACTTC.

CDR3 loop: CASSQTGDLEKLFF. The CDR3 bases are TGTGCCAGCAGCCAGACGGGGGATCTGGAAAAACTGTTTTTT. The chain has TRBV7-9 and TRBJ1-4, with a weak D call TRBD1 (5 bases). The ends were cut back, 5 bases at V and 8 bases at J, with 15 bases in the middle. Germline CDR1 reads SEHNR; CDR2 reads FQNEAQ (reference sequence). The CDR3 has 14 residues.

The chain is built from TRBV27 and TRBJ2-7, with TRBD2 as a possible D gene (7 bases). The CDR3 sequence is 14 residues long. V lost 7 bases and J 5 bases, leaving 18 bases between the germline ends. Germline V gene lookup returns CDR1 MNHEY and CDR2 SMNVEV (reference sequence). CDR3 sequence: CASKKWGGQDEQYF. CDR3 DNA sequence: TGTGCCAGCAAAAAATGGGGGGGCCAAGACGAGCAGTACTTC.

The J gene is TRBJ1-2, the V gene TRBV9; 7 nucleotides line up with TRBD1. The ends lost 0 bases at V and 5 bases at J; junction bases unmatched: 7. The CDR3 loop spans 15 amino acids. Germline-derived CDR1 and CDR2 are SGDLS and YYNGEE. In DNA form, the CDR3 reads TGTGCCAGCAGCGTAGGAGACAGGGAGGGTTATGGCTACACCTTC. This gives the protein CASSVGDREGYGYTF. Variable domain in full (rest from reference TRBV9 and TRBJ1-2): DSGVTQTPKHLITATGQRVTLRCSPRSGDLSVYWYQQSLDQGLQFLIQYYNGEERAKGNILERFSAQQFPDLHSELNLSSLELGDSALYFCASSVGDREGYGYTFGSGTRLTVV.

V usage is TRBV19 and J usage is TRBJ1-5; TRBD1 is a possible D gene (6 bases). V dropped 6 bases and J dropped 6 bases, with 12 bases sitting between them. The germline CDR1 and CDR2 sequences are LNHDA and SQIVND (reference sequence). The CDR3 spans 13 residues. In DNA, the CDR3 is TGTGCCAGTAGCGGACAGAGGGGTCAGCCCCAGCATTTT. It specifies CASSGQRGQPQHF.

V is TRBV6-5 and J is TRBJ2-1; 9 nucleotides align to TRBD2. Germline V CDR1 and CDR2: MNHEY, SVGAGI. Unmatched junction bases numbered 7, after V lost 4 bases and J lost 6 bases. This CDR3 is 15 amino acids long. This chain's CDR3 is CASSSGVAGVNEQFF. DNA of the CDR3: TGTGCCAGCAGTTCCGGAGTAGCGGGAGTCAATGAGCAGTTCTTC.

The chain couples TRBV5-1 to TRBJ2-1, with D tentatively TRBD2 (5 bases). The CDR3 contains 15 residues. Germline CDR1 is SGHRS and CDR2 is YFSETQ. V lost 4 bases and J lost 1, with 12 bases in between. CDR3 amino acids: CASSQFPGSYNEQFF. CDR3 nucleotide sequence: TGCGCCAGCAGCCAGTTCCCGGGATCCTACAATGAGCAGTTCTTC.

This chain links TRBV5-1 with TRBJ1-5; the D is unclear. The germline CDR1 and CDR2 sequences are SGHRS and YFSETQ. The germline V and J ends were trimmed by 5 bases and 3 bases, with 12 bases remaining between them. The length of the CDR3 is 14 residues. The CDR3 region has the DNA TGCGCCAGCAGTCTCGAGGGAGTCAATCAGCCCCAGCATTTT. This translates into CASSLEGVNQPQHF.

The V and J genes are TRBV9 and TRBJ2-7; D is undetermined. V was pared by 2 bases and J by 7 bases, with 13 bases between. This CDR3 region has 13 residues. Germline CDR1 SGDLS, CDR2 YYNGEE. CDR3 amino acids: CASSVTPSEEQYF. For the CDR3, the DNA is TGTGCCAGCAGCGTGACACCCTCTGAAGAGCAGTACTTC.

For the CDR3, the DNA is TGCGCCAGCAGCTTGGGACTAGCAATAGATGAGCAGTTCTTC. It is translated as CASSLGLAIDEQFF. This chain joins TRBV5-1 and TRBJ2-1, with 7 bases identical to TRBD2. This CDR3 has 14 residues. Germline V gene lookup returns CDR1 SGHRS and CDR2 YFSETQ. The ends lost 0 bases at V and 8 bases at J; junction bases unmatched: 5.

This clone was found once. The rearrangement links TRBV14 to TRBJ2-5; the D is unclear. Germline CDR1 is SGHDN and CDR2 is FVKESK. Trimming removed 0 bases from V and 5 bases from J, with 10 bases in between. The CDR3 contains 14 residues. CDR3 coding DNA: TGTGCCAGCAGCCAAGAATGGATAAGGGAGACCCAGTACTTC. This translates into CASSQEWIRETQYF.

The DNA for the CDR3 is TGTGCCACCTTAGACCAGAAAGAGACCCAGTACTTC. Translating it yields CATLDQKETQYF. This chain joins TRBV2 and TRBJ2-5; D is unresolved. Germline assignment: CDR1 SNHLY and CDR2 FYNNEI. Trimming stripped 10 bases from V and 3 bases from J, with 12 bases between. The CDR3 loop spans 12 amino acids.

This clone was seen just once. J is TRBJ2-3 and V is TRBV5-1, with D possibly matching TRBD1 (5 bases). The germline CDR1 and CDR2 sequences are SGHRS and YFSETQ. The CDR3 has 15 residues. V was trimmed by 0 bases and J by 1 base, leaving 9 bases between them. The CDR3 DNA reads as TGCGCCAGCAGCTTGGCACAGGCTCGCACAGATACGCAGTATTTT. Translating it yields CASSLAQARTDTQYF. The full variable domain, with the rest looked up from reference TRBV5-1 and TRBJ2-3, is KAGVTQTPRYLIKTRGQQVTLSCSPISGHRSVSWYQQTPGQGLQFLFEYFSETQRNKGNFPGRFSGRQFSNSRSEMNVSTLELGDSALYLCASSLAQARTDTQYFGPGTRLTVL.

The chain employs TRBV2 and TRBJ2-5; D not resolved. V was trimmed by 7 bases and J by 2 bases, leaving 8 bases between them. The germline V gene encodes CDR1 SNHLY and CDR2 FYNNEI. The CDR3 consists of 12 residues. This CDR3 is CASNSRQETQYF. CDR3 coding DNA: TGTGCCAGCAATTCAAGACAAGAGACCCAGTACTTC.

The rearrangement joins TRBV5-1 to TRBJ1-5; D might be TRBD1 (5 bases). This CDR3 comprises 13 residues. V lost 0 bases, J lost 7 bases, and 8 bases lay in between. In germline, CDR1 is SGHRS, CDR2 YFSETQ. In DNA, the CDR3 is TGCGCCAGCAGCTTGGTGGGGGACCAGCCCCAGCATTTT. Encoded protein: CASSLVGDQPQHF.

This chain links TRBV10-3 with TRBJ2-3; maybe TRBD2 (6 bases). V shed 6 bases and J shed 3 bases, with 13 bases lying between them. The CDR3 has 14 residues. Germline CDR1 and CDR2: ENHRY and SYGVKD. This CDR3 is CAIRRELTTDTQYF. CDR3 nucleotide sequence: TGTGCCATCAGGCGGGAACTCACGACAGATACGCAGTATTTT.

The rearrangement links TRBV28 to TRBJ2-5, with 9 bases fitting TRBD1. Trimming took 2 bases from V and 5 from J; bases not matched to a gene: 9. CDR3 size: 16 residues. Germline CDR1 and CDR2: MDHEN and SYDVKM. CDR3 loop: CASSLPTYRGQETQYF. The CDR3 DNA follows: TGTGCCAGCAGTTTACCTACCTACAGGGGGCAGGAGACCCAGTACTTC.

J is TRBJ1-5 and V is TRBV4-3, with D possibly TRBD1 on 5 matching bases. This CDR3 contains 17 residues. V was clipped by 0 bases and J by 6 bases, with 18 bases between them. Germline V CDR1 and CDR2: LGHNA, YSLEER. DNA for the CDR3: TGCGCCAGCAGCCAAGATTGGGGCCCGGGAGGGAGTCAGCCCCAGCATTTT. It yields the protein CASSQDWGPGGSQPQHF.

The chain employs TRBV6-1 and TRBJ2-7, with D maybe TRBD1 (7 bases). The CDR3 extends over 15 amino acids. V lost 3 bases and J 10 bases, leaving 22 bases between the germline ends. The germline V gene encodes CDR1 MNHNS and CDR2 SASEGT. The CDR3 spells CASSDRGVWAGAQYF. The CDR3 DNA sequence: TGTGCCAGCAGTGACAGGGGGGTGTGGGCCGGCGCACAGTACTTC.

This chain connects TRBV7-9 to TRBJ2-1, with D hard to call. The CDR3 covers 13 residues. Per the germline V gene, CDR1 is SEHNR and CDR2 is FQNEAQ (reference sequence). V was trimmed by 2 bases and J by 10 bases, leaving 12 bases between them. The CDR3 nucleotides are TGTGCCAGCAGCTTATCCCCAAAAGCGGAGCAGTTCTTC. It encodes CASSLSPKAEQFF.

The rearrangement links TRBV7-2 to TRBJ1-2, with D possibly matching TRBD1 (5 bases). V lost 8 bases and J lost 3, with 13 bases in between. Germline values: CDR1 SGHTA, CDR2 FQGNSA. The CDR3 is 13 amino acids. CDR3 nucleotides: TGTGCCAGCGGACTAAGGGGCGACTATGGCTACACCTTC. Protein sequence: CASGLRGDYGYTF. Together with reference TRBV7-2 and TRBJ1-2, the CDR3 gives the full variable domain: GAGVSQSPSNKVTEKGKDVELRCDPISGHTALYWYRQSLGQGLEFLIYFQGNSAPDKSGLPSDRFSAERTGGSVSTLTIQRTQQEDSAVYLCASGLRGDYGYTFGSGTRLTVV.

The J gene is TRBJ1-1, the V gene TRBV18, with a weak D call TRBD1 (6 bases). Germline CDR1 is KGHSH and CDR2 is LQKENI. The CDR3 covers 13 residues. V was trimmed by 6 bases and J by 5 bases, leaving 13 bases between them. CDR3 bases: TGTGCCAGCTCTCTCACGGACAGTACTGAAGCTTTCTTT. Amino acids: CASSLTDSTEAFF.

The chain couples TRBV2 to TRBJ2-1, with 11 positions matching TRBD2. V lost 0 bases to trimming and J lost 10 bases; unmatched junction nucleotides: 8. The CDR3 consists of 16 residues. CDR1 is SNHLY, CDR2 FYNNEI, per germline. The CDR3 loop reads CASSEARASGGQEQFF. As DNA, the CDR3 is TGTGCCAGCAGTGAAGCGCGGGCTAGCGGGGGGCAAGAGCAGTTCTTC.

The V call is TRBV7-2, the J call TRBJ2-1; TRBD2 matches at 8 bases. The V gene end was trimmed by 0 bases and the J gene end by 7 bases; junction bases not matched to a gene: 2. Germline lookup yields CDR1 SGHTA and CDR2 FQGNSA. The CDR3 is made up of 14 amino acids. Written as DNA, the CDR3 is TGTGCCAGCAGCTTAGCGGCGGGAGGTAATGAGCAGTTCTTC. It yields the protein CASSLAAGGNEQFF.

The chain is built from TRBV6-1 and TRBJ1-5; D uncertain. Between the trimmed V and J ends, which lost 10 bases and 4 bases, there was a span of 17 bases. The CDR3 totals 14 residues. From germline, CDR1 is MNHNS and CDR2 SASEGT. Here the CDR3 reads CATMGNGWNQPQHF. The CDR3 DNA reads as TGTGCCACCATGGGCAACGGATGGAATCAGCCCCAGCATTTT.